This T cell receptor (beta chain) was recovered during a study of blood T cell repertoires in COVID-19. Study in general: The origin of the acute and convalescent COVID-19 samples was the United States, Italy and Spain. In each case, the material was cDNA or gDNA derived from T cells, B-cell-depleted T cells, or PBMCs.

V was cut by 5 bases and J by 8 bases, with 13 bases left in between. CDR1 is SEHNR, CDR2 FQNEAQ, per germline (reference sequence). The CDR3 consists of 13 residues. As originally analysed: Nucleated cell counts were estimated from reference gene primer amplification. Some clones are missing from TCRdb's copy, which holds only in-frame ones; the method was immunoSEQ multiplex PCR. V, J and clone size are taken as reported in that table, and D and trimming were inferred from the DNA itself. The table lists 110,000 to 150,000 clones, around 83% of them singletons. The material sequenced was peripheral blood. The receptor comes from a woman of 80 years or more with acute or convalescent COVID-19. The J gene is TRBJ1-3, the V gene TRBV7-9; a weak D match, TRBD1 (6 bases). CDR3 in DNA: TGTGCCAGCAGCCCCCGGACAGTCGACACCATATATTTT. Residues: CASSPRTVDTIYF.